Below, 25 T cell receptor beta chains from the same sample are listed, as sequenced in a study of neoadjuvant anti-PD-1 for oral cavity cancer. Measured with immunoSEQ multiplex PCR; TCRdb has only the in-frame clones, and not every one. Of over 80,000 clones listed, under 85% are singletons. This sample comprised PBMCs, obtained before nivolumab (anti-PD-1) treatment. These receptors all stem from a person between 40 and 79 years old with oral cavity squamous cell carcinoma.

The chain combines TRBV6-5 with TRBJ1-1, with D uncertain. The CDR3 spans 15 residues. Deletions cut 4 bases from V and 1 base from J, with 13 bases between. Germline V gives CDR1 MNHEY, CDR2 SVGAGI. CDR3: CASSFRLISNTEAFF. CDR3 DNA: TGTGCCAGCAGTTTCCGACTGATTTCGAACACTGAAGCTTTCTTT.

This chain joins TRBV1 and TRBJ2-5; whether TRBD2, the table's D call, matches the DNA was not checked. TRBV1 is flagged as a pseudogene. CDR3 size: 18 residues. CDR3 sequence: CTSSLFSGRGRFQETQYF. In nucleotides, the CDR3 is TGCACCAGCAGCCTCTTTTCTGGGCGGGGGAGATTTCAAGAGACCCAGTACTTC.

The chain recombines TRBV30 with TRBJ2-1, with 9 bases fitting TRBD2. Looked up from germline, CDR1 is GTSNPN and CDR2 is SVGIG (reference sequence). This CDR3 spans 17 amino acids. The J segment lost 1 base and the V segment lost 5 bases, leaving 12 bases of the junction unmatched. The DNA of the CDR3 is TGTGCCTGGTGTCCCTGGGCTAGCGGGGATTCCTACAATGAGCAGTTCTTC. Its translation: CAWCPWASGDSYNEQFF.

V gene TRBV11-2 combines with J gene TRBJ1-2; no clear D. CDR1 is SGHAT and CDR2 is FQNNGV in the germline V gene. Trimming shortened V by 1 base and J by 0 bases, and 9 bases separated the two germline ends. This CDR3 comprises 15 residues. This chain's CDR3 is CASSLGRATNYGYTF. CDR3 sequence (DNA): TGTGCCAGCAGCTTAGGGCGGGCCACTAACTATGGCTACACCTTC.

V is TRBV10-3 and J is TRBJ2-3; D is uncertain. This CDR3 is 13 amino acids long. Trimming cost V 3 bases and J 2 bases, with 6 bases left between them. The germline V gene encodes CDR1 ENHRY and CDR2 SYGVKD. The CDR3 reads CAISDTNTDTQYF. The CDR3 DNA sequence: TGTGCCATCAGTGACACTAACACAGATACGCAGTATTTT.

This clone appeared once. V is TRBV12-5 and J is TRBJ2-1, with 10 bases identical to TRBD2. The germline gives CDR1 LGHNT, CDR2 FRNRAP. Trimming took 1 base from V and 5 from J; bases not matched to a gene: 5. There are 16 residues in the CDR3. CDR3 sequence reads: CASGLGSSGSHNEQFF. CDR3 coding DNA: TGTGCTAGTGGTTTGGGATCTAGCGGGAGTCACAATGAGCAGTTCTTC. The whole variable domain, remainder taken from reference TRBV12-5 and TRBJ2-1, is DARVTQTPRHKVTEMGQEVTMRCQPILGHNTVFWYRQTMMQGLELLAYFRNRAPLDDSGMPKDRFSAEMPDATLATLKIQPSEPRDSAVYFCASGLGSSGSHNEQFFGPGTRLTVL.

V gene TRBV11-2 combines with J gene TRBJ2-1; 9 bases map to TRBD2. Unmatched junction bases numbered 12, after V lost 5 bases and J lost 4 bases. The CDR3 is 17 residues long. CDR1 and CDR2 (germline): SGHAT, FQNNGV. The CDR3 here is CASSVLAGEVGYNEQFF. The DNA for the CDR3 is TGTGCCAGCAGCGTCTTAGCGGGAGAAGTAGGTTACAATGAGCAGTTCTTC.

V usage is TRBV6-4 and J usage is TRBJ2-3; TRBD2 matches 12 bases. This CDR3 region has 20 residues. V dropped 2 bases and J dropped 2; count of bases not matched to a gene: 14. The V gene's germline CDR1 is MRHNA and CDR2 SNTAGT. The CDR3 DNA sequence: TGTGCCAGCAGTGACCTTTGGCTGCCGACTAGCGGGAGTGCCACAGATACGCAGTATTTT. It specifies CASSDLWLPTSGSATDTQYF.

This rearrangement joins TRBV2 to TRBJ1-2, with D unresolved. Trimming cost V 11 bases and J 3 bases, with 13 bases left between them. The CDR3 contains 12 residues. The V gene's germline CDR1 is SNHLY and CDR2 FYNNEI. CDR3 sequence: CAGTEYDYGYTF. DNA for the CDR3: TGTGCCGGAACGGAATACGACTATGGCTACACCTTC.

The V and J genes are TRBV6-1 and TRBJ2-7; D could derive from TRBD1 or TRBD2 (5 bases each). The length of the CDR3 is 12 residues. Between the trimmed V and J ends, which lost 6 bases and 3 bases, there was a span of 9 bases. Per germline, CDR1 MNHNS and CDR2 SASEGT. CDR3 loop: CASSRDGYEQYF. The CDR3 bases are TGTGCCAGCAGCCGGGACGGCTACGAGCAGTACTTC.

The chain carries TRBV5-1 and TRBJ2-5; 8 bases match TRBD1. This CDR3 has 15 residues. The junction had 6 bases not matched to a gene; V was cut back by 1 base and J by 4 bases. CDR1 and CDR2 (germline): SGHRS, YFSETQ. CDR3 coding DNA: TGCGCCAGCAGCTTGAACCCCGGACAGGGAGAGACCCAGTACTTC. This gives the protein CASSLNPGQGETQYF.

The CDR3 DNA reads as TGCGCCAGCAGCCAAGGGGCCGGCTCAGGCGGGGCCAACGTCCTGACTTTC. Translated: CASSQGAGSGGANVLTF. This chain uses TRBV4-1 with TRBJ2-6; D call uncertain. CDR3 length: 17 residues. Trimming took 1 base from V and 4 from J, leaving 14 bases between them. Germline-derived CDR1 and CDR2 are MGHRA and YSYEKL.

V usage is TRBV30 and J usage is TRBJ1-2; D gene uncertain. CDR1 is GTSNPN, CDR2 SVGIG, per germline (reference sequence). The CDR3 has 13 residues. Trimming removed 3 bases at V and 2 bases at J, with 10 bases between. CDR3 coding DNA: TGTGCCTGGAGGGTATACTCCAACTATGGCTACACCTTC. Protein sequence: CAWRVYSNYGYTF.

The V gene is TRBV7-9, the J gene TRBJ2-1; D is possibly TRBD2 (6 bases). Trimming left V 5 bases short and J 2 bases short, with 16 bases between. Germline V CDR1 and CDR2: SEHNR, FQNEAQ (reference sequence). This CDR3 region has 16 residues. In DNA, the CDR3 is TGTGCCAGCAGCCCACATACGGGAGTAACCTACAATGAGCAGTTCTTC. This sequence encodes CASSPHTGVTYNEQFF.

V gene TRBV10-3 combines with J gene TRBJ2-1; unclear D gene. V lost 4 bases and J 5 bases, leaving 3 bases between the germline ends. CDR3 length equals 11 residues. CDR1 ENHRY and CDR2 SYGVKD come from the germline V gene. The chain's CDR3 is CAISADNEQFF. CDR3 coding DNA: TGTGCCATCAGTGCGGACAATGAGCAGTTCTTC.

This sequence joins TRBV5-1 and TRBJ2-5; 8 positions match TRBD1. Per germline, CDR1 SGHRS and CDR2 YFSETQ. V lost 3 bases to trimming and J lost 1 base; unmatched junction nucleotides: 2. The CDR3 has 14 amino acids. This CDR3 is CASSSGQAQETQYF. The DNA for the CDR3 is TGCGCCAGCAGCTCGGGACAGGCCCAAGAGACCCAGTACTTC.

The rearrangement uses TRBV21-1 and TRBJ1-5; no check of the table's D call, TRBD1, against the DNA was made. TRBV21-1 is termed a pseudogene. The CDR3 is made up of 15 amino acids. The CDR3 sequence is CASSKIRAGNQPQHF. In nucleotides, the CDR3 is TGTGCCAGCAGCAAAATTCGGGCAGGGAATCAGCCCCAGCATTTT.

This clone appeared a few times. J is TRBJ1-1 and V is TRBV29-1; no clear D. V lost 3 bases and J 8 bases, leaving 13 bases between the germline ends. Germline V gene sequence: CDR1 SQVTM, CDR2 ANQGSEA. CDR3 length equals 12 residues. The CDR3 spells CSVEGGGLEAFF. CDR3 coding DNA: TGCAGCGTTGAGGGAGGAGGCCTAGAAGCTTTCTTT.

This rearrangement joins TRBV6-5 to TRBJ2-1, with D possibly being TRBD2 (5 bases). Trimming pared 8 bases from V and 0 bases from J, leaving 8 bases between. The CDR3 consists of 13 residues. Germline CDR1 reads MNHEY; CDR2 reads SVGAGI. CDR3 in DNA: TGTGCCAGCCGAGGGCGCTCCTACAATGAGCAGTTCTTC. Residues: CASRGRSYNEQFF.

The chain carries TRBV5-1 and TRBJ2-3; D might be TRBD2 (7 bases). The CDR3 length is 17 residues. The germline CDR1 and CDR2 sequences are SGHRS and YFSETQ. The V end was cut by 1 base, the J end by 5 bases, with 20 bases between. CDR3 bases: TGCGCCAGCAGCTTGAGGGGGAGTAGCGGGCAACAAGATACGCAGTATTTT. Its translation is CASSLRGSSGQQDTQYF.

This clone was seen once. This chain joins TRBV28 and TRBJ1-2; a possible D gene is TRBD1 (5 bases). The V end was cut by 1 base, the J end by 0 bases, with 12 bases between. The germline V gene encodes CDR1 MDHEN and CDR2 SYDVKM. This CDR3 contains 16 residues. CDR3 amino acids: CASSLSAQVTNYGYTF. DNA of the CDR3: TGTGCCAGCAGTTTATCCGCACAGGTTACTAACTATGGCTACACCTTC.

To note about this clone: A junction boundary mismatches the germline segment, possibly from a read error. This chain connects TRBV7-7 to TRBJ2-7, with D possibly matching TRBD1 (6 bases). The CDR3 loop spans 15 amino acids. Germline lookup yields CDR1 SSHAT and CDR2 FNYEAQ (reference sequence). The DNA of the CDR3 is TGTGCTAGCAGCTTAGGGGGTCTCAGCTACGTAGGGCAGTACTTC. Translated, it gives CASSLGGLSYVGQYF.

The chain employs TRBV9 and TRBJ2-1; 10 bases fit TRBD1. V lost 3 bases and J lost 5; bases outside the gene matches: 5. In germline, CDR1 is SGDLS, CDR2 YYNGEE. The CDR3 consists of 15 residues. CDR3 nucleotide sequence: TGTGCCAGCAGCGGAACCGGGACAGGGGACAATGAGCAGTTCTTC. This translates into CASSGTGTGDNEQFF.

V is TRBV30 and J is TRBJ2-4, with D perhaps being TRBD1 or TRBD2 (6 bases each). The CDR3 is 12 residues long. Trimming took 0 bases from V and 15 from J, leaving 15 bases between them. Germline V lookup: CDR1 GTSNPN, CDR2 SVGIG (reference sequence). The CDR3 protein is CAWSVIGGRGYF. The DNA of the CDR3 is TGTGCCTGGAGTGTAATCGGGGGCCGTGGGTACTTC.

This clone was observed a few times. The rearrangement uses TRBV6-5 and TRBJ2-7, with D perhaps TRBD1 or TRBD2 (6 bases each). This CDR3 has 15 residues. Trimming removed 0 bases at V and 2 bases at J, with 11 bases between. Germline CDR1 reads MNHEY; CDR2 reads SVGAGI. The CDR3 DNA reads TGTGCCAGCAGTTACTCAGGGGGGACTCCCTACGAGCAGTACTTC. Translation gives CASSYSGGTPYEQYF.